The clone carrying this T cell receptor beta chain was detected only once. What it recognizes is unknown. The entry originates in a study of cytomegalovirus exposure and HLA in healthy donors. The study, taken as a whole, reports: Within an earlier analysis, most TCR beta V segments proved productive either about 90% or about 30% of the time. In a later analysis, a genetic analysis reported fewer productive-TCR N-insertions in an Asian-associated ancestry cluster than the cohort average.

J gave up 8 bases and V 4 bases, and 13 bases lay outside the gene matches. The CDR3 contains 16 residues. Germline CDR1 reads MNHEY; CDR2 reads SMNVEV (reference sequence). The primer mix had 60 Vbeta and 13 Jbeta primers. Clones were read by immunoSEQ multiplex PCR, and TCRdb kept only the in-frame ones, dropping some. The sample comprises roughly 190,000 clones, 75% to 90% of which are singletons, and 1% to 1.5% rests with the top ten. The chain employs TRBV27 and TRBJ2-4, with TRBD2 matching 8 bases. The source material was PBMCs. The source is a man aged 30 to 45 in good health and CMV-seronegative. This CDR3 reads CASSSPQGREGHIQYF. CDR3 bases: TGTGCCAGCAGTTCACCACAGGGTCGGGAGGGCCACATTCAGTACTTC.